The rows below give T cell receptor beta chains drawn from one sample of a study of PD-L1 blockade in urothelial cancer. Produced via immunoSEQ multiplex PCR; TCRdb's table is partial and in-frame only. The sample has some 80,000 clones; roughly nine tenths are singletons. The sequencing here drew on PBMCs, taken around atezolizumab (anti-PD-L1) treatment. Source of these receptors: a woman between 70 and 85 years old with urothelial cancer. Both conserved end residues are part of each CDR3. D genes are given only for firm matches. Only part of the rows carry a size: once, few, many, or a class if the clone is expanded.

v_call,cdr3_length,j_call,clone_size,d_call,cdr3_aa,cdr3_nt
TRBV11-3,17,TRBJ2-5,-,TRBD2,CASSLGPSGSPQETQYF,TGTGCCAGCAGCCTTGGCCCGAGCGGGAGTCCCCAAGAGACCCAGTACTTC
TRBV6-6,14,TRBJ1-1,-,TRBD1,CASSWGQGRPEAFF,TGTGCCAGCAGTTGGGGACAGGGGAGACCTGAAGCTTTCTTT
TRBV15,17,TRBJ1-5,-,TRBD1,CATSRIGTGSSNQPQHF,TGTGCCACCAGCAGAATTGGGACAGGATCTAGCAATCAGCCCCAGCATTTT
TRBV5-5,16,TRBJ2-7,-,TRBD1,CASFGRPGQSTSEQYF,TGTGCCAGCTTCGGGCGCCCGGGACAGAGTACGTCGGAGCAGTACTTC
TRBV7-6,17,TRBJ2-7,-,TRBD2,CASSEEIPGLGSYEQYF,TGTGCCAGCAGCGAGGAAATACCGGGACTAGGCTCCTACGAGCAGTACTTC
TRBV7-9,17,TRBJ1-2,-,-,CASSLGPPQGGYGGYTF,TGTGCCAGCAGCTTAGGTCCCCCCCAGGGTGGGTATGGTGGCTACACCTTC
TRBV10-1,14,TRBJ2-7,-,TRBD1,CASSDPGGHNEQYF,TGCGCCAGCAGTGACCCAGGGGGTCACAACGAGCAGTACTTC
TRBV4-1,15,TRBJ1-2,-,-,CASSRGGGVNYGYTF,TGCGCCAGCAGCCGGGGTGGAGGGGTTAACTATGGCTACACCTTC
TRBV9,15,TRBJ2-7,few,-,CASSPAGRGAYEQYF,TGTGCCAGCAGCCCCGCGGGCAGGGGAGCTTACGAGCAGTACTTC
TRBV5-4,15,TRBJ2-1,-,TRBD2,CASSLNAGEGDEQFF,TGTGCCAGCAGCTTGAATGCGGGAGAAGGCGATGAGCAGTTCTTC
TRBV18,16,TRBJ1-1,-,-,CASSPTVGGTGTEAFF,TGTGCCAGCTCACCAACCGTCGGAGGGACGGGGACTGAAGCTTTCTTT
TRBV21-1,16,TRBJ2-5,-,-,CASAYELAGAQETQYF,TGTGCCAGCGCTTATGAACTAGCGGGGGCACAAGAGACCCAGTACTTC
TRBV11-2,14,TRBJ2-7,-,-,CASSLGWTAYEQYF,TGTGCCAGCAGCTTAGGTTGGACAGCTTACGAGCAGTACTTC
TRBV19,15,TRBJ1-6,-,TRBD1,CASSLDRGGNSPLHF,TGTGCCAGTAGCCTTGACAGGGGAGGGAATTCACCCCTCCACTTT
TRBV25-1,16,TRBJ2-1,-,-,CASSSFTGSPYNEQFF,TGTGCCAGCAGTTCTTTCACAGGGAGCCCCTACAATGAGCAGTTCTTC
TRBV12-5,14,TRBJ2-7,-,TRBD2,CASAPRRENYEQYF,TGTGCTAGTGCCCCACGGCGGGAGAACTACGAGCAGTACTTC
TRBV27,18,TRBJ2-1,-,-,CASSLGFIWTENYNEQFF,TGTGCCAGCAGTTTAGGGTTTATTTGGACAGAGAATTACAATGAGCAGTTCTTC
TRBV5-1,14,TRBJ1-1,-,-,CASSLATKNTEAFF,TGCGCCAGCAGCTTGGCCACAAAGAACACTGAAGCTTTCTTT
TRBV12-5,12,TRBJ2-1,-,-,CASGLYGNEQFF,TGTGCTAGTGGTTTGTACGGTAATGAGCAGTTCTTC
TRBV18,15,TRBJ2-7,-,-,CASSQGGTGSYEQYF,TGTGCCAGCTCACAAGGAGGGACGGGTTCCTACGAGCAGTACTTC
TRBV11-2,13,TRBJ1-4,-,-,CASSPGTLEKLFF,TGTGCCAGCAGCCCCGGGACTTTGGAAAAACTGTTTTTT
TRBV6-5,14,TRBJ2-7,few,-,CASSYFGSSHEQYF,TGTGCCAGCAGTTACTTCGGGAGCAGCCACGAGCAGTACTTC
TRBV9,15,TRBJ2-2,few,TRBD2,CASTGGLAGTGELFF,TGTGCCAGCACCGGAGGGCTAGCGGGGACCGGGGAGCTGTTTTTT
TRBV29-1,14,TRBJ2-7,-,-,CSVEDRTGTYEQYF,TGCAGCGTTGAAGATCGAACCGGGACCTACGAGCAGTACTTC
TRBV7-9,14,TRBJ2-5,-,-,CASSPGLAKETQYF,TGTGCCAGCAGCCCGGGACTTGCCAAAGAGACCCAGTACTTC
TRBV6-5,10,TRBJ2-7,-,-,CASGFYEQYF,TGTGCCAGCGGCTTCTACGAGCAGTACTTC
TRBV7-6,13,TRBJ2-2,-,TRBD1,CASSPRTGRELFF,TGTGCCAGCAGCCCGCGGACAGGGAGGGAGCTGTTTTTT
TRBV7-7,13,TRBJ2-5,once,TRBD1,CASSSGQGGTQYF,TGTGCCAGCAGCTCCGGACAGGGCGGGACCCAGTACTTC
TRBV30,13,TRBJ2-1,-,-,CAWSLDSYNEQFF,TGTGCCTGGAGTCTCGACAGTTACAATGAGCAGTTCTTC
TRBV9,16,TRBJ2-1,-,-,CASSAPPGDSYNEQFF,TGTGCCAGCAGCGCCCCGCCGGGGGACTCCTACAATGAGCAGTTCTTC
TRBV6-6,16,TRBJ2-1,-,TRBD2,CASRPGLAGDNNEQFF,TGTGCCAGCAGACCCGGACTAGCGGGGGACAACAATGAGCAGTTCTTC
TRBV6-1,14,TRBJ2-7,-,-,CASSAYGTNYEQYF,TGTGCCAGCAGTGCCTACGGGACAAATTACGAGCAGTACTTC
TRBV29-1,14,TRBJ1-2,many,-,CSVSNPLQGFGYTF,TGCAGCGTTTCTAATCCCCTACAGGGATTTGGCTACACCTTC
TRBV27,15,TRBJ1-5,-,-,CASSSLPGGNQPQHF,TGTGCCAGCAGTTCCTTACCAGGGGGCAATCAGCCCCAGCATTTT
TRBV5-1,14,TRBJ1-3,-,TRBD1,CASSSGTGTNTIYF,TGCGCCAGCAGCTCTGGGACAGGGACAAACACCATATATTTT
TRBV19,14,TRBJ1-2,-,TRBD1,CASTVTGAYYGYTF,TGTGCCAGTACCGTGACAGGGGCTTACTATGGCTACACCTTC
TRBV6-1,18,TRBJ2-3,-,TRBD2,CASSVGTSGRMFGDTQYF,TGTGCCAGCAGTGTTGGGACTAGCGGGAGGATGTTTGGAGATACGCAGTATTTT
TRBV2,16,TRBJ1-4,-,-,CASSEAPQGRREKLFF,TGTGCCAGCAGTGAAGCGCCCCAGGGAAGGCGTGAAAAACTGTTTTTT
TRBV4-1,14,TRBJ2-1,-,-,CASSSRTDYNEQFF,TGCGCCAGCAGCTCGCGGACTGACTACAATGAGCAGTTCTTC
TRBV5-1,15,TRBJ1-1,-,-,CASSGSTGQNTEAFF,TGCGCCAGCAGCGGGAGCACAGGGCAGAACACTGAAGCTTTCTTT
TRBV7-2,16,TRBJ1-6,-,-,CASSLYGTIYNSPLHF,TGTGCCAGCAGCTTATACGGGACAATATATAATTCACCCCTCCACTTT